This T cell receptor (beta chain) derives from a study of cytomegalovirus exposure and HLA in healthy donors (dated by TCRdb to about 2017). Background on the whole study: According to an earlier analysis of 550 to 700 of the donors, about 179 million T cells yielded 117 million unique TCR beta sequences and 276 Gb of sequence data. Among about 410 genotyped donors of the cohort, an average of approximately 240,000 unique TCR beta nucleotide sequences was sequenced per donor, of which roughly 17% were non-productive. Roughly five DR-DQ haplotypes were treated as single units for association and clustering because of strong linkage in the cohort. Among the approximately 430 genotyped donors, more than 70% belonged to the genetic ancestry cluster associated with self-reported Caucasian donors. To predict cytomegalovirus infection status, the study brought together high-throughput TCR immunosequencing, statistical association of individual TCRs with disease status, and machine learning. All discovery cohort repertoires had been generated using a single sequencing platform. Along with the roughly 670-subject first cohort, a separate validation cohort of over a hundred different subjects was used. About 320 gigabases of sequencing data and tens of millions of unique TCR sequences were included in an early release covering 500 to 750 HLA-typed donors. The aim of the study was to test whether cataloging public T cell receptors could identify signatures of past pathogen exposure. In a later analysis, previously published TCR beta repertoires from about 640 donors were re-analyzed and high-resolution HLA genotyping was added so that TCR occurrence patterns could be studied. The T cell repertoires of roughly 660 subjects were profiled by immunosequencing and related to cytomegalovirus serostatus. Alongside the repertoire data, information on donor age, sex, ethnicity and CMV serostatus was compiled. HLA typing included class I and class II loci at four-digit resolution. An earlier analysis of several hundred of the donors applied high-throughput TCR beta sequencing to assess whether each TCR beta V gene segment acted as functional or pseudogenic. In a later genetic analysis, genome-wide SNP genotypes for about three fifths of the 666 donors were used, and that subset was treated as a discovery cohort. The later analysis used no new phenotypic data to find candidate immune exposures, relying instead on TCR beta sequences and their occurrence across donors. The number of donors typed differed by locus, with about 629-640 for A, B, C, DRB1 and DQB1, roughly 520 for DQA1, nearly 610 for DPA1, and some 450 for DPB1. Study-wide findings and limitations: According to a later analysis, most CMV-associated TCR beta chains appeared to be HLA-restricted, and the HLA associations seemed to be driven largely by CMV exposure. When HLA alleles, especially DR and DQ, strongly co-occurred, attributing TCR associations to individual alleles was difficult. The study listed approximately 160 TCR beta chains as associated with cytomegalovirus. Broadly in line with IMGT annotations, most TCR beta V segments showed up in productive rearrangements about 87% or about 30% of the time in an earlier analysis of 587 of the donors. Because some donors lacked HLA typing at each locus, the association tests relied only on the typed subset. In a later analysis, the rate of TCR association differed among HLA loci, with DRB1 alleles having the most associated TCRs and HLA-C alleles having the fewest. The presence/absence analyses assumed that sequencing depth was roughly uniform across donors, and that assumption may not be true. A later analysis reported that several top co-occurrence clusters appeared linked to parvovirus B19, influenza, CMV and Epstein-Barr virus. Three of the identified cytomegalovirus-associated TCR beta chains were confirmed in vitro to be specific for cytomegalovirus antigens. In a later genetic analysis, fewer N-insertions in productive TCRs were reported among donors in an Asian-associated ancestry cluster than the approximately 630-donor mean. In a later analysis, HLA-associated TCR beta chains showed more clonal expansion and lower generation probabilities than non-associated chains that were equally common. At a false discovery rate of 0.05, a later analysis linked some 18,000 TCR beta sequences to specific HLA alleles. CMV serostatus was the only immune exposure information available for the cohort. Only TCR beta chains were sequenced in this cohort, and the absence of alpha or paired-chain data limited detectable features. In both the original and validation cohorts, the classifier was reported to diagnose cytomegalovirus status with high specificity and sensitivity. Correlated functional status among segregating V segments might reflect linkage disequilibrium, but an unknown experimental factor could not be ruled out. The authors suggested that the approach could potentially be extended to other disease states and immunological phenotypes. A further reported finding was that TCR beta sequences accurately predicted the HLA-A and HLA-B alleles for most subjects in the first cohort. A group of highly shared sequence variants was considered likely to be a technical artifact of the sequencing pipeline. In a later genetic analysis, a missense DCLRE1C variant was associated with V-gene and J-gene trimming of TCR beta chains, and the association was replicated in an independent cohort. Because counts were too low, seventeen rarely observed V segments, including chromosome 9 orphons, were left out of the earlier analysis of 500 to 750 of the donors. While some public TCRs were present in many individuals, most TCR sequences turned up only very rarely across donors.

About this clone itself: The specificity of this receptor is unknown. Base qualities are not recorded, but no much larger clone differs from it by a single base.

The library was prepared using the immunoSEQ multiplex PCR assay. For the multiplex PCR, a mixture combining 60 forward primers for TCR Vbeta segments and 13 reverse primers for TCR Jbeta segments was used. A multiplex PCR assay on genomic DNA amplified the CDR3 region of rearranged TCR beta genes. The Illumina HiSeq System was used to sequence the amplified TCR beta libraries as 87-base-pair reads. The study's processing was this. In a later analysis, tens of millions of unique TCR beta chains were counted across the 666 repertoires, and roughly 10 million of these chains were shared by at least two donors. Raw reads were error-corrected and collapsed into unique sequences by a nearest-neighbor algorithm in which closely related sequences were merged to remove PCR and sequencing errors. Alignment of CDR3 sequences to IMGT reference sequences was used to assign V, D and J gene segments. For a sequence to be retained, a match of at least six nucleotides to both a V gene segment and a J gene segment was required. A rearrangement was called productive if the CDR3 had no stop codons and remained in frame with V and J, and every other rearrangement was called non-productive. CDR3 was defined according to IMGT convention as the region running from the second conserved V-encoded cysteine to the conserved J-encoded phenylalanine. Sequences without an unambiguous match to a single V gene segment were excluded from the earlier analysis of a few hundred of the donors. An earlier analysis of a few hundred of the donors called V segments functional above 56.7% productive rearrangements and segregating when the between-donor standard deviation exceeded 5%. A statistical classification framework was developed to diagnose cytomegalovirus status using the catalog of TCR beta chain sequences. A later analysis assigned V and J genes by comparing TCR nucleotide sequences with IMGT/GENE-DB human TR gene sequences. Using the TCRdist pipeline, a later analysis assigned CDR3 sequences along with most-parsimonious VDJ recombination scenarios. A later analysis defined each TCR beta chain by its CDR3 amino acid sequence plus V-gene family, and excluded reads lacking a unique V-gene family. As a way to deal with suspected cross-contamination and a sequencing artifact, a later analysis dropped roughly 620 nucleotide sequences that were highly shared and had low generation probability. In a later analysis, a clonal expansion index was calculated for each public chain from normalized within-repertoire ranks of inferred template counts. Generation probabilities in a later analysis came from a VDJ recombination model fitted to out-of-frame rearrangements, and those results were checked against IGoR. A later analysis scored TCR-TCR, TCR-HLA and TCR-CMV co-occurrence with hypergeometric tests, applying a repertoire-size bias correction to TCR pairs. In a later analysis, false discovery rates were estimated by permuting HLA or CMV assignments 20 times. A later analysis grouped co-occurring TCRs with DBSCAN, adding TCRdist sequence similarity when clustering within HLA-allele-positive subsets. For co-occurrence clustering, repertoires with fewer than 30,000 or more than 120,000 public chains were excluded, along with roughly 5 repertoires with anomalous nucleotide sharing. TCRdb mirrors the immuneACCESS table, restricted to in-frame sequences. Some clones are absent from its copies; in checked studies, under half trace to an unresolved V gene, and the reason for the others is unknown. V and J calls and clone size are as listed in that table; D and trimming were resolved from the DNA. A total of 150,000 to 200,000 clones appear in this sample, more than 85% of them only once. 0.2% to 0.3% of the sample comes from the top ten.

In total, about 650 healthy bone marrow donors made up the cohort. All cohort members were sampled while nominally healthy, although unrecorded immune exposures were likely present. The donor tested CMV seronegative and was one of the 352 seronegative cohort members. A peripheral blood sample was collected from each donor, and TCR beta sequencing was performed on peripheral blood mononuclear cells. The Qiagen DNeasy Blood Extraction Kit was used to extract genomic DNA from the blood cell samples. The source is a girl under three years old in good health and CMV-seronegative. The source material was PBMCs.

CDR3 sequence: CASSPDGISYEQYF. The bases are TGCGCCAGCAGCCCGGACGGGATCTCCTACGAGCAGTACTTC. This receptor chain uses TRBV5-1 and TRBJ2-7; the D segment could be TRBD2, given 5 matching bases. From the germline V gene, CDR1 is SGHRS and CDR2 is YFSETQ. Deletion took 4 bases off V and 0 bases off J, with a span of 11 bases between the germline ends. Including the terminal cysteine and phenylalanine, the CDR3 comprises 14 residues. The kept DNA is CDR3 alone, 42 bases in frame from the first base.